The 9 T cell receptor beta chains below were found in one sample sequenced in a study of neurological immune-mediated disorders. TCRdb reprocessed the 5' RACE reads via MiXCR and lists one record per CDR3 protein. The table lists some 31,000 distinct CDR3 sequences, 4.6% of them singletons. The sample comprised PBMCs. Every receptor here comes from a man aged 18 to 29 in good health.

This clonotype was found many times. The chain recombines TRBV12-5 with TRBJ2-1; D is unclear. CDR1 LGHNT and CDR2 FRNRAP come from the germline V gene. The ends were cut back, 11 bases at V and 8 bases at J, with 7 bases in the middle. The length of the CDR3 is 9 residues. The CDR3 DNA reads as TGTGCTGATAGGGATGAGCAGTTCTTC. This translates into CADRDEQFF.

This clonotype has at least ten counts. CDR3: CASSSPDRMNTEAFF. Here the CDR3 DNA reads TGCGCCAGCAGCTCTCCGGACAGAATGAACACTGAAGCTTTCTTT. The chain links TRBV5-1 to TRBJ1-1, with a possible D match to TRBD1 (6 bases). This CDR3 is built from 15 residues. Trimming cost V 3 bases and J 0 bases, with 12 bases left between them. Germline V gene sequence: CDR1 SGHRS, CDR2 YFSETQ.

This clonotype has ten or more counts. The J gene is TRBJ2-3, the V gene TRBV5-6; TRBD2 aligns across 12 bases. J gave up 5 bases and V 4 bases, and 8 bases lay outside the gene matches. The CDR3 runs 16 residues. Per germline, CDR1 SGHDT and CDR2 YYEEEE. CDR3 sequence (DNA): TGTGCCAGCAGCCCGCGACTAGCGGGGGCCAGAGATACGCAGTATTTT. It translates to CASSPRLAGARDTQYF.

This clonotype came up many times. V and J are TRBV20-1 and TRBJ1-4; D is possibly TRBD1 (5 bases). Germline V lookup: CDR1 DFQATT, CDR2 SNEGSKA (reference sequence). V dropped 5 bases and J dropped 8 bases, with 15 bases sitting between them. CDR3 length: 13 amino acids. The CDR3 nucleotides read TGCAGTGCTCAGGGCGGGGGAGGGGAAAAACTGTTTTTT. This sequence encodes CSAQGGGGEKLFF.

This clonotype was detected many times. The chain joins TRBV20-1 to TRBJ2-7; D is uncertain. The CDR3 has 11 residues. Germline V gene lookup returns CDR1 DFQATT and CDR2 SNEGSKA (reference sequence). V lost 6 bases and J lost 5, with 11 bases in between. CDR3 in DNA: TGCAGTGCCAACCACTGGGACGAGCAGTACTTC. Amino acid sequence: CSANHWDEQYF.

At least ten counts were recorded for this clonotype. The V gene is TRBV10-3, the J gene TRBJ1-3; D unclear. Between the trimmed V and J ends, which lost 0 bases and 0 bases, there was a span of 9 bases. Germline V lookup: CDR1 ENHRY, CDR2 SYGVKD. This CDR3 contains 16 residues. The CDR3 spells CAISESAALSGNTIYF. CDR3 bases: TGTGCCATCAGTGAGTCTGCAGCGCTCTCTGGAAACACCATATATTTT.

This clonotype has a count of ten or more. The chain couples TRBV7-2 to TRBJ1-6, with unresolved D. The V end was cut by 1 base, the J end by 3 bases, with 7 bases between. The CDR3 is 15 residues long. Germline lookup yields CDR1 SGHTA and CDR2 FQGNSA. CDR3 bases: TGTGCCAGCAGCTTAGACCCGAACTATAATTCACCCCTCCACTTT. Protein: CASSLDPNYNSPLHF.

This clonotype was seen repeatedly, ten times or more. The genes are TRBV5-1 and TRBJ1-1; perhaps TRBD1 as D (6 bases). Germline-derived CDR1 and CDR2 are SGHRS and YFSETQ. The CDR3 runs to 14 residues. Trimming removed 1 base at V and 0 bases at J, with 7 bases between. CDR3 bases: TGCGCCAGCAGCTTGCAGGGGATGAACACTGAAGCTTTCTTT. This codes for CASSLQGMNTEAFF.

This clonotype has a count of ten or more. The V call is TRBV27, the J call TRBJ2-1, with D perhaps being TRBD1 or TRBD2 (5 bases each). Germline values: CDR1 MNHEY, CDR2 SMNVEV (reference sequence). The CDR3 covers 14 residues. V lost 4 bases, J lost 10 bases, and 17 bases lay in between. The CDR3 loop reads CASSSLEGSGEQFF. In nucleotides, the CDR3 is TGTGCCAGCAGTTCACTAGAGGGGAGTGGGGAGCAGTTCTTC.